These T cell receptor beta chains were read from a single sample in a study of CD4+ T cells in melanoma. Produced via immunoSEQ multiplex PCR; TCRdb's table is partial and in-frame only. The table includes roughly 52,000 clones, 60% to 75% detected once. Sequenced input: tumor tissue. The receptors originated from a human donor with melanoma. Each CDR3 is given with its conserved first and last residue. D genes are given only for firm matches. Some rows have no size entry. The others give once, few or many, or a class for an expanded clone.

v_call: TRBV29-1; d_call: TRBD1; clone_size: -; j_call: TRBJ2-5; cdr3_nt: TGCAGCGTTGCTGGGACAGCCCAAGAGACCCAGTACTTC; cdr3_aa: CSVAGTAQETQYF
v_call: TRBV7-9; d_call: TRBD2; clone_size: -; j_call: TRBJ2-7; cdr3_nt: TGTGCCAGCAGTTATAGCGGGGGGTTCTCCTACGAGCAGTACTTC; cdr3_aa: CASSYSGGFSYEQYF
v_call: TRBV19; d_call: TRBD1; clone_size: once; j_call: TRBJ2-7; cdr3_nt: TGTGCCAGTAGTACCGGCCTAATCGGACAGGGCCCCGCCTACGAGCAGTACTTC; cdr3_aa: CASSTGLIGQGPAYEQYF
v_call: TRBV5-1; d_call: TRBD2; clone_size: -; j_call: TRBJ2-3; cdr3_nt: TGCGCCAGCAGCTTGGTGGGACTAGCGGGGTCTAGCACAGATACGCAGTATTTT; cdr3_aa: CASSLVGLAGSSTDTQYF
v_call: TRBV2; d_call: TRBD1; clone_size: -; j_call: TRBJ1-2; cdr3_nt: TGTGCCAGCAGTGGAACAGGGGTTAAGGCCTATGGCTACACCTTC; cdr3_aa: CASSGTGVKAYGYTF
v_call: TRBV30; d_call: -; clone_size: -; j_call: TRBJ1-2; cdr3_nt: TGTGCCTGGAGCGTACCGGGGGGACGCGGCTATGGCTACACCTTC; cdr3_aa: CAWSVPGGRGYGYTF
v_call: TRBV6-6; d_call: TRBD1; clone_size: -; j_call: TRBJ2-1; cdr3_nt: TGTGCCAGCAGCAAACCACAGGGGAATGAGCAGTTCTTC; cdr3_aa: CASSKPQGNEQFF
v_call: TRBV5-6; d_call: -; clone_size: -; j_call: TRBJ2-1; cdr3_nt: TGTGCCAGCAGCTTGGGGGTCCTTCAGTTCTTC; cdr3_aa: CASSLGVLQFF
v_call: TRBV5-5; d_call: -; clone_size: -; j_call: TRBJ1-1; cdr3_nt: TGTGCCAGCAGCTTGACCGGTTCCGATACCGAAGCTTTCTTT; cdr3_aa: CASSLTGSDTEAFF
v_call: TRBV4-1; d_call: -; clone_size: few; j_call: TRBJ2-1; cdr3_nt: TGCGCCAGCAGCCAAGATCTGACCGGAAATGAGCAGTTCTTC; cdr3_aa: CASSQDLTGNEQFF
v_call: TRBV28; d_call: -; clone_size: -; j_call: TRBJ2-1; cdr3_nt: TGTGCCAGCAGTTCTTACCGGGGACTCAATGAGCAGTTCTTC; cdr3_aa: CASSSYRGLNEQFF
v_call: TRBV14; d_call: TRBD1; clone_size: -; j_call: TRBJ1-4; cdr3_nt: TGTGCCAGCAGCCAAATACAGGGGGTTAATGAAAAACTGTTTTTT; cdr3_aa: CASSQIQGVNEKLFF
v_call: TRBV30; d_call: TRBD1; clone_size: -; j_call: TRBJ1-2; cdr3_nt: TGTGCCTGGAGTGTTGACAGGGGGCTTGACTATGGCTACACCTTC; cdr3_aa: CAWSVDRGLDYGYTF
v_call: TRBV5-4; d_call: -; clone_size: -; j_call: TRBJ2-2; cdr3_nt: TGTGCCAGCAGCTTGGTTGCTTCTGGGGAGCTGTTTTTT; cdr3_aa: CASSLVASGELFF
v_call: TRBV4-2; d_call: -; clone_size: -; j_call: TRBJ1-2; cdr3_nt: TGTGCCAGCAGCCAAGGGTCAGTAGATGGCTACACCTTC; cdr3_aa: CASSQGSVDGYTF